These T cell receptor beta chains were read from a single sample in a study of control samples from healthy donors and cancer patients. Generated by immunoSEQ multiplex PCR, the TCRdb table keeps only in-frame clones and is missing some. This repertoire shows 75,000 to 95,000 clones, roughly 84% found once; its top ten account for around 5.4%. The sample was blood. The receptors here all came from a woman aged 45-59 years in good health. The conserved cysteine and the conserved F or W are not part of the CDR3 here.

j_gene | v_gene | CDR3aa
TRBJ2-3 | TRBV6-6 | AIQRGEQYTQY
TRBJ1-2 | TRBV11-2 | ASSPLGVYGYT
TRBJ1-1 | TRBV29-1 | STSPDREGIGAF
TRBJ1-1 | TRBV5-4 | ASSLEGGGNTEAF
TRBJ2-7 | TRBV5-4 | ASSLSQKGSYEQY
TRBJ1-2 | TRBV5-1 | ASSSPDRGNFGYT
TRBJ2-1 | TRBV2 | ASSVFPTSTEQF
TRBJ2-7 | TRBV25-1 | ASTPRGASYEQY
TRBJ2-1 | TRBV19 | AFFRPGPNNYNEQF
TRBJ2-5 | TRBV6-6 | ASSYGGDTRETQY
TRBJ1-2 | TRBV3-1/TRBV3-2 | ASGTGQGYT
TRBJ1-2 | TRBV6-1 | ASSEASGHSWGYT
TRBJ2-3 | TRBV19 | ASSPLAGVVDTQY
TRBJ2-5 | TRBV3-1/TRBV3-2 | ASSQVRPQETQY
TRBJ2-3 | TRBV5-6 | ASSFEEADTQY
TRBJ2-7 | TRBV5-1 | ASSLTSGHEQY
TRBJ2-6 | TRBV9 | ASSVDSGANVLT
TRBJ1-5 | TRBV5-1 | ASSLAGGGFQPQH
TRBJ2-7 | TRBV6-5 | ASDDPFSGQY
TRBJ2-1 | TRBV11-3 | ASSGGVFAEQF
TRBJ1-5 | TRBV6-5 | ASKGSGNQPQH
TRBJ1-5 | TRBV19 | ASTDTSNQPQH